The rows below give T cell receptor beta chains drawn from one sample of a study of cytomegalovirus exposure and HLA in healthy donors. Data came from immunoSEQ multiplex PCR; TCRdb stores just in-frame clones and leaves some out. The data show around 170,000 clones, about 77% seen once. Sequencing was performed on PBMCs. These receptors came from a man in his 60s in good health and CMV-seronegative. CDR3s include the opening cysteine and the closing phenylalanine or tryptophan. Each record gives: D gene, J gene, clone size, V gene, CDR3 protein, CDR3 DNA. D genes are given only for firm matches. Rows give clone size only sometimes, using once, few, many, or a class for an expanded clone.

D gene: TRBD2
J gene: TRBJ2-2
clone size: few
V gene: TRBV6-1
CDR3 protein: CASNPGTSFTRELFF
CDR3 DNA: TGTGCCAGCAACCCCGGGACTAGTTTCACTCGGGAGCTGTTTTTT

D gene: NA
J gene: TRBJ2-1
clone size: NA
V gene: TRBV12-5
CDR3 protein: CASGLVGGDGQFF
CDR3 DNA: TGTGCTAGTGGTTTGGTAGGCGGGGATGGGCAGTTCTTC

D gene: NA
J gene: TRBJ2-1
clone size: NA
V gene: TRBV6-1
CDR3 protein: CASSFRAGGEQFF
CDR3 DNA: TGTGCCAGCAGTTTCCGGGCCGGGGGTGAGCAGTTCTTC

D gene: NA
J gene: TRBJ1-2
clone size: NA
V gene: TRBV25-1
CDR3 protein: CASHDSGASSILYGYTF
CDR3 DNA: TGTGCCAGCCATGACTCAGGGGCGTCCTCCATACTATATGGCTACACCTTC

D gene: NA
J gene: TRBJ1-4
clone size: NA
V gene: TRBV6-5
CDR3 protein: CASSYSGQTNEKLFF
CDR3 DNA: TGTGCCAGCAGTTACTCAGGACAGACTAATGAAAAACTGTTTTTT

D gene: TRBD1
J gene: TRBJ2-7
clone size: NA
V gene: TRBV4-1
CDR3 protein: CASSQGLRTGAGEQYF
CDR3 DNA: TGCGCCAGCAGCCAGGGCTTAAGGACAGGGGCTGGTGAGCAGTACTTC

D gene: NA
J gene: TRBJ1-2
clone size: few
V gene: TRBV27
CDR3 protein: CASSPTGNYGYTF
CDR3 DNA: TGTGCCAGCAGTCCGACAGGAAACTATGGCTACACCTTC

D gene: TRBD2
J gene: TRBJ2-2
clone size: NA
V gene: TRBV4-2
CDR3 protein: CASSQDWELAGGGPGELFF
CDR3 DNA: TGTGCCAGCAGCCAAGACTGGGAACTAGCGGGAGGGGGGCCCGGGGAGCTGTTTTTT

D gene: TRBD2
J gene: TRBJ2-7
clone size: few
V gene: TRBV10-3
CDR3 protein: CAISDTSADYEQYF
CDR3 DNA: TGTGCCATCAGTGACACTAGCGCTGACTACGAGCAGTACTTC

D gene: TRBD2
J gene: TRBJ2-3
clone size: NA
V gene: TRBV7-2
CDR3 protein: CASSLELAGGTDTQYF
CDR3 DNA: TGTGCCAGCAGCTTAGAGCTAGCGGGAGGCACAGATACGCAGTATTTT

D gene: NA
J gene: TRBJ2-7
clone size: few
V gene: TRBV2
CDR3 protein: CASSLQGNLDEQYF
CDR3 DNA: TGTGCCAGCAGTCTTCAGGGTAATCTGGACGAGCAGTACTTC

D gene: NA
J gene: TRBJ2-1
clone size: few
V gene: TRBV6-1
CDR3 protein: CASIEYSSYNEQFF
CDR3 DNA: TGTGCCAGCATCGAGTACAGCTCCTACAATGAGCAGTTCTTC

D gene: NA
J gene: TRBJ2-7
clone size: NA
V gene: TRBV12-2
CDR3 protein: CASRLDRLAGGGGYEQYF
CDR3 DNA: TGTGCAAGTCGCTTAGACCGGCTAGCGGGAGGAGGGGGCTACGAGCAGTACTTC